This T cell receptor beta chain was sequenced for a study of memory CD4+ T cells and cytomegalovirus serostatus. Findings and caveats of the study: Repertoires predicted CMV serostatus with median bootstrapped AUC of 0.95. Of around 160 reported CMV TCRbeta sequences, roughly 70 were found in memory CD4+ repertoires. The CMV-associated TCR signature appears largely within the CD4+ memory repertoire.

Libraries were prepared by immunoSEQ multiplex PCR; TCRdb keeps only in-frame clonotypes and omits some of them. The table records about 50,000 clones, around 82% of them present only once. On this clone itself: Its antigen is undetermined.

The junction had 6 bases not matched to a gene; V was cut back by 2 bases and J by 9 bases. Germline V CDR1 and CDR2: MNHEY, SMNVEV (reference sequence). This CDR3 is 15 amino acids long. Single viable CD3+CD4+CD8-CD45RO+ cells were sorted as the memory CD4+ T cells. CD4+ T cells were isolated by positive magnetic selection. The TCR was taken from an adult in good health and CMV-seronegative. The sample was memory CD4+ T cells from blood. V usage is TRBV27 and J usage is TRBJ2-1, with 11 positions matching TRBD2. This CDR3 reads CASSLLLAGGSEQFF. CDR3 sequence (DNA): TGTGCCAGCAGTTTACTGCTAGCGGGAGGAAGTGAGCAGTTCTTC.